A selection of T cell receptor beta chains follows, all from one sample in a study of blood T cell repertoires in COVID-19. Generated by immunoSEQ multiplex PCR, the TCRdb table keeps only in-frame clones and is missing some. The sample records over 200,000 clones, around nine tenths being singletons. The sample consisted of PBMCs or T cells enriched from blood (not recorded which). Receptors were obtained from a woman aged 25 to 39 who had been exposed to COVID-19. Both conserved end residues are part of each CDR3. A D gene is named only where the DNA matches it firmly. Clone size is given for some rows only: seen once, a few or many times, or a class if the clone is expanded.

j_call d_call clone_size v_call cdr3_nt cdr3_aa
TRBJ2-5 . . TRBV6-1 TGTGCCAGCAGACCCGACACCTCACAAGAGACCCAGTACTTC CASRPDTSQETQYF
TRBJ2-1 . . TRBV5-1 TGCGCCAGCGTTATGAATAGCGCTACTCCTACCCAGTTCTTC CASVMNSATPTQFF
TRBJ1-2 TRBD1 . TRBV7-2 TGTGCCAGCAGCTTAGCCGGGACAGGGCCTCCCTATGGCTACACCTTC CASSLAGTGPPYGYTF
TRBJ2-1 . . TRBV2 TGTGCCAGCAGTGTAATTTCCGCGGGAACAAACAATGAGCAGTTCTTC CASSVISAGTNNEQFF
TRBJ2-1 TRBD2 . TRBV15 TGTGCCACCAGCAGAGCTAGCGGCAAGGACAATGAGCAGTTCTTC CATSRASGKDNEQFF
TRBJ2-7 . once TRBV29-1 TGCAGCGTTGAAGGTCCGGGGTTCAGCGAGCAGTACTTC CSVEGPGFSEQYF
TRBJ1-4 TRBD1 . TRBV27 TGTGCCAGCGGGAACTGGACAGGGTGGCCCCCCACTAATGAAAAACTGTTTTTT CASGNWTGWPPTNEKLFF
TRBJ1-1 TRBD1 . TRBV7-9 TGTGCCAGCAGCTTACAAACTTTGGGAACAGGGGTATCTGAAGCTTTCTTT CASSLQTLGTGVSEAFF
TRBJ2-1 TRBD2 . TRBV6-2/TRBV6-3 TGTGCCAGCAGTCGGTGGCGGGAGAGGGGTGAGCAGTTCTTC CASSRWRERGEQFF
TRBJ1-6 TRBD1 . TRBV3-1/TRBV3-2 TGTGCCAGCAGCCGTACAGGGGATTCACCCCTCCACTTT CASSRTGDSPLHF
TRBJ1-6 . . TRBV19 TGTGCCAGTATCGATCGCGGCAGGGGAATAGGTTCACCCCTCCACTTT CASIDRGRGIGSPLHF
TRBJ1-1 . . TRBV30 TGTGCCTGGAGTTTGGAGGGGAATACTGAAGCTTTCTTT CAWSLEGNTEAFF
TRBJ2-1 TRBD2 . TRBV7-9 TGTGCCAGCAGCTTATCCGGGACTAGCGGGAGAAGGAATGAGCAGTTCTTC CASSLSGTSGRRNEQFF
TRBJ2-1 TRBD2 . TRBV5-4 TGTGCCAGCAGGACTAGCGAGAGCGAGCAGTTCTTC CASRTSESEQFF
TRBJ1-5 . few TRBV12-5 TGTGCTAGTGCCTCCGGGCAGGGGAATCAGCCCCAGCATTTT CASASGQGNQPQHF
TRBJ2-1 . . TRBV11-3 TGTGCCAGCAGCTTAGATCGAGGGGGATTATACAATGAGCAGTTCTTC CASSLDRGGLYNEQFF
TRBJ2-3 . . TRBV25-1 TGTGCCAGCAGTGAACCCAGGGGTCGTACAGATACGCAGTATTTT CASSEPRGRTDTQYF
TRBJ2-1 . . TRBV29-1 TGCAGCGTTCGGGGGGCGAATCGAAATGAGCAGTTCTTC CSVRGANRNEQFF
TRBJ1-4 . . TRBV6-5 TGTGCCAGCAGTTACAGTAGCAGATGGGAAAAACTGTTTTTT CASSYSSRWEKLFF
TRBJ2-1 TRBD2 . TRBV19 TGTGCCAGTAGTAAGGGGCGGGAGGGAGCGCTGTTCTTC CASSKGREGALFF
TRBJ2-2 TRBD1 . TRBV6-5 TGTGCCAGCAGACTGCACAGGGGCACCGGGGAGCTGTTTTTT CASRLHRGTGELFF
TRBJ2-1 . . TRBV29-1 TGCAGCGTTGTCCGCAGGGAATCCTACAATGAGCAGTTCTTC CSVVRRESYNEQFF
TRBJ1-1 . once TRBV7-3 TGTGCCAGCAGCTTAGGGCAGGCGAACACTGAAGCTTTCTTT CASSLGQANTEAFF
TRBJ1-1 . . TRBV2 TGTGCCAGCAGTGAACAGGGAAAGACTGAAGCTTTCTTT CASSEQGKTEAFF
TRBJ2-1 TRBD2 once TRBV13 TGTGCCAGCAGCTTAGGGATGACTAGCGGGAGTTACGCCAAAGAGCAGTTCTTC CASSLGMTSGSYAKEQFF
TRBJ1-5 . . TRBV4-1 TGCGCCAGCAGCCAAGGGCCAGGTAATCAGCCCCAGCATTTT CASSQGPGNQPQHF
TRBJ2-5 . . TRBV11-2 TGTGCCAGCAGCTTAGCCGGGGGAATTGGGGAGACCCAGTACTTC CASSLAGGIGETQYF
TRBJ2-1 TRBD2 . TRBV19 TGTGCCAGTAGTATAGGGACTAGCGGGCCCTACAATGAGCAGTTCTTC CASSIGTSGPYNEQFF
TRBJ1-2 . . TRBV28 TGTGCCAGCAGTCCAAATGAGTCTGGCTACACCTTC CASSPNESGYTF
TRBJ1-2 . . TRBV14 TGTGCCAGCAGCCGTCAGGGTTTGAACTATGGCTACACCTTC CASSRQGLNYGYTF
TRBJ1-3 . . TRBV20-1 TGCGGGCGCAACTCTGGAAACACCATATATTTT CGRNSGNTIYF
TRBJ2-7 . . TRBV28 TGTGCCAGCAGTTTAGATGGAGGGTCCTACGAGCAGTACTTC CASSLDGGSYEQYF
TRBJ1-1 TRBD1 . TRBV27 TGTGCCAGCAGTTTATCGAGGGGGCTTACTGAAGCTTTCTTT CASSLSRGLTEAFF
TRBJ2-1 . . TRBV5-1 TGCGCCAGCAGCTTGGCTAGTCTGAGCTCCTACAATGAGCAGTTCTTC CASSLASLSSYNEQFF
TRBJ2-1 TRBD2 . TRBV2 TGTGCCAGCAGCCTAGCGGGGGGAAACAATGAGCAGTTCTTC CASSLAGGNNEQFF
TRBJ2-3 . once TRBV3-1/TRBV3-2 TGTGCCAGAAAAAAGATAGCGCAATCTATCACAGATACGCAGTATTTT CARKKIAQSITDTQYF
TRBJ2-2 TRBD1 . TRBV30 TGTGCCTCCTCAGGGAGGGGACAGGGGAACACCGGGGAGCTGTTTTTT CASSGRGQGNTGELFF